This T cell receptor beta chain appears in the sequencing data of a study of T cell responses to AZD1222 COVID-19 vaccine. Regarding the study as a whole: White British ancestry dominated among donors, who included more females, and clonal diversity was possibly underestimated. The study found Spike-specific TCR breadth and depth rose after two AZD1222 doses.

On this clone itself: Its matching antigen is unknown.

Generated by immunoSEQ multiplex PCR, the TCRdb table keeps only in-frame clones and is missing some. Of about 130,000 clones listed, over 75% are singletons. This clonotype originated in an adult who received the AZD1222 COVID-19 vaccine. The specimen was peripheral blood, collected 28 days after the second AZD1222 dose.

The CDR3 sequence: CASSTGTGGNEQYF. The CDR3 DNA reads as TGTGCCAGCAGCACCGGGACAGGGGGCAACGAGCAGTACTTC. The chain employs TRBV28 and TRBJ2-7; 12 positions match TRBD1. Per germline, CDR1 MDHEN and CDR2 SYDVKM. CDR3 size: 14 residues. V shed 6 bases and J 5 bases; nucleotides not matched to a gene: 5.